A selection of T cell receptor beta chains follows, all from one sample in a study of OX40 agonist ivuxolimab in advanced cancers. Repertoires were generated with immunoSEQ multiplex PCR, while TCRdb's copy carries only in-frame clones and drops some. There are about 73,000 clones in the sample; approximately 90% occur only once, and roughly 0.5% lies in the top ten. Specimen: CD4+ or CD8+ T cells sorted from blood, collected in a trial of the OX40 agonist ivuxolimab. The receptors come from an adult with an advanced solid tumor such as melanoma, head and neck, liver or kidney cancer. Each CDR3 is given with its conserved first and last residue. D genes are given only for firm matches. A row's size may be missing; if present it is once, few, many or a size class.

d_call	j_call	v_call	clone_size	cdr3_nt	cdr3_aa
-	TRBJ2-5	TRBV9	-	TGTGCCAGCAGCCTCGGACTGCAAGAGACCCAGTACTTC	CASSLGLQETQYF
TRBD1	TRBJ1-2	TRBV28	medium-sized	TGTGCCAGCAGTAGAGCAGGGGGGTCGAACCTTCCTCTTCGCTTC	CASSRAGGSNLPLRF
TRBD2	TRBJ2-2	TRBV5-1	-	TGCGCCAGCAGCCTGGGACTAGCGGATCCCAGAGGGGAGCTGTTTTTT	CASSLGLADPRGELFF
TRBD1	TRBJ1-3	TRBV5-4	-	TGTGCCAGCAGCGGAGGGACAGCCTCTGGAAACACCATATATTTT	CASSGGTASGNTIYF
-	TRBJ1-1	TRBV7-9	few	TGTGCCAGCAGCTTAGAGATGGCCCATGAAGCTTTCTTT	CASSLEMAHEAFF
-	TRBJ2-7	TRBV27	once	TGTGCCAGCAGTTTTACTGGCTCCTACGAGCAGTACTTC	CASSFTGSYEQYF
-	TRBJ2-3	TRBV27	-	TGTGCCAGCAGAAAGGCGTCCGGGACGACAGATACGCAGTATTTT	CASRKASGTTDTQYF
-	TRBJ2-3	TRBV27	-	TGTGCCAGCAGTAGCATGAGCGATACGCAGTATTTT	CASSSMSDTQYF
-	TRBJ1-2	TRBV7-9	-	TGTGCCAGCAGCTCTCCCGGACAACCTAACTATGGCTACACCTTC	CASSSPGQPNYGYTF
-	TRBJ2-1	TRBV7-9	-	TGTGCCAGCGGGCGGGTAGGGTCCGAGCAGTTCTTC	CASGRVGSEQFF
TRBD2	TRBJ2-7	TRBV6-5	-	TGTGCCAGCAGTAAGCGACTAGCGGTAGCCTACGAGCAGTACTTC	CASSKRLAVAYEQYF
TRBD1	TRBJ2-1	TRBV19	-	TGTGCCAGTAGCCGAGCCGGGACAGGGGGAAATGAGCAGTTCTTC	CASSRAGTGGNEQFF
TRBD1	TRBJ2-7	TRBV5-1	-	TGCGCCAGCAGCTTTTACGGGACAGGGTCCTACGAGCAGTACTTC	CASSFYGTGSYEQYF
-	TRBJ1-2	TRBV30	-	TGTGCCTGGAGTGTACAGCCTAACTATGGCTACACCTTC	CAWSVQPNYGYTF
TRBD1	TRBJ1-2	TRBV30	few	TGTGCCTGGGGACAGGGTGCCGGATACACCTTC	CAWGQGAGYTF
-	TRBJ2-3	TRBV30	-	TGTGCCTGGAGTGGCTCACAGGGTCCACGCACAGATACGCAGTATTTT	CAWSGSQGPRTDTQYF
TRBD1	TRBJ1-2	TRBV7-9	-	TGTGCCAGCAGCTTAGACCAGACAGGGGGCTATTCTGGCTACACCTTC	CASSLDQTGGYSGYTF
-	TRBJ2-7	TRBV20-1	once	TGCAGTGCTAGCAGGGCGAACGAGCAGTACTTC	CSASRANEQYF